Following are 6 T cell receptor beta chains from one sample sequenced in a study of T-cell memory formation after mild COVID-19. TCRdb itself ran the 5' RACE reads through MiXCR, one entry per CDR3 protein. The sample has approximately 300,000 distinct CDR3 sequences; under 8.5% are singletons. Material: PBMCs or a T cell subset sorted from them (not recorded which). These receptors were taken from a man aged 18 to 35 who had mild COVID-19 (a few samples of this study predate the infection). Cell type and time point are not known.

This clonotype has a handful of counts. The V gene is TRBV4-3, the J gene TRBJ1-2; 7 nucleotides line up with TRBD1. The V gene end was trimmed by 3 bases and the J gene end by 3 bases; junction bases not matched to a gene: 10. The CDR3 sequence is 16 residues long. Germline V gene sequence: CDR1 LGHNA, CDR2 YSLEER. CDR3 DNA: TGCGCCAGCAGCCAGGGACAGCCCCACGCCGACTATGGCTACACCTTC. Translated: CASSQGQPHADYGYTF.

This clonotype was counted only a few times. V is TRBV6-2 or TRBV6-3 and J is TRBJ2-5; 7 bases line up with TRBD1. The CDR3 covers 15 residues. Germline-derived CDR1 and CDR2 are MNHEY and SVGEGT. J gave up 13 bases and V 6 bases, and 20 bases lay outside the gene matches. Here the CDR3 DNA reads TGTGCCAGCAGCCGACCGGGGACAGTCCAACGTACTCCGTACTTC. Translated: CASSRPGTVQRTPYF.

This clonotype has only a few counts. The chain couples TRBV4-3 to TRBJ2-3, with 7 nucleotides matching TRBD2. CDR3 length: 16 amino acids. Germline V gene lookup returns CDR1 LGHNA and CDR2 YSLEER. Trimming removed 0 bases from V and 4 bases from J; junction bases left unmatched: 7. CDR3 protein: CASSQDRQGGADTQYF. CDR3 sequence (DNA): TGCGCCAGCAGCCAAGATCGGCAGGGAGGGGCAGATACGCAGTATTTT.

This clonotype was seen a handful of times. Written as DNA, the CDR3 is TGTGCCACCAGCATAGCCCAGCGGGGGCCTTACGAGCAGTACTTC. This codes for CATSIAQRGPYEQYF. The chain couples TRBV15 to TRBJ2-7; 8 bases are shared with TRBD2. The CDR3 totals 15 residues. V lost 4 bases to trimming and J lost 4 bases; unmatched junction nucleotides: 9. Germline V lookup: CDR1 LNHNV, CDR2 YYDKDF (reference sequence).

V is TRBV20-1 and J is TRBJ1-1; a weak D match, TRBD1 (6 bases). This CDR3 spans 14 amino acids. Germline V gene data show CDR1 as DFQATT and CDR2 as SNEGSKA (reference sequence). Trimming removed 2 bases from V and 1 base from J, with 11 bases in between. This CDR3 reads CSARPGHSNTEAFF. For the CDR3, the DNA is TGCAGTGCTAGACCGGGACACTCGAACACTGAAGCTTTCTTT.

This clonotype was observed a few times. This rearrangement joins TRBV7-3 to TRBJ2-2; 8 bases map to TRBD2. Germline values: CDR1 SGHTA, CDR2 FQGTGA. V was clipped by 5 bases and J by 5 bases; unmatched bases: 7. The CDR3 loop spans 15 amino acids. CDR3 sequence: CASSSAGGRTGELFF. In nucleotides, the CDR3 is TGTGCCAGCAGCAGCGCGGGGGGTAGGACCGGGGAGCTGTTTTTT.